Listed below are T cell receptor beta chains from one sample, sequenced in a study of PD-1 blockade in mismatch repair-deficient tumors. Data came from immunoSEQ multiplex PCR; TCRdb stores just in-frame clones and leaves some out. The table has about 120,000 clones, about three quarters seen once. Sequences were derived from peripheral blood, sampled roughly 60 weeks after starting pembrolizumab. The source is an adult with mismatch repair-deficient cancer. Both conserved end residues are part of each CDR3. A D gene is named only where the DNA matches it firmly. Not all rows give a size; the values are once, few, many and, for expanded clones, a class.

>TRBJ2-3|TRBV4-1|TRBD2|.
CASRRGLAGGTTDTQYF
TGCGCCAGCAGACGGGGACTAGCGGGAGGAACCACAGATACGCAGTATTTT
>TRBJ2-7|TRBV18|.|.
CASSPLVGGADEQYF
TGTGCCAGCTCACCCCTCGTAGGGGGTGCCGACGAGCAGTACTTC
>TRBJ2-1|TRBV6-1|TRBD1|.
CASSEALRAGGGRQFF
TGTGCCAGCAGTGAAGCGCTTCGGGCAGGGGGTGGTAGACAGTTCTTC
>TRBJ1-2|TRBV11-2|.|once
CASSSRDKGGLNYGYTF
TGTGCCAGCAGCTCCCGGGACAAGGGAGGCCTTAACTATGGCTACACCTTC
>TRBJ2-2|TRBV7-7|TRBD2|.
CASSPRLAGFTGELFF
TGTGCTAGCAGCCCCCGTCTAGCGGGATTCACCGGGGAGCTGTTTTTT
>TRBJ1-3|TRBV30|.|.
CACTALEGNTIYF
TGTGCCTGTACGGCCCTAGAGGGAAACACCATATATTTT
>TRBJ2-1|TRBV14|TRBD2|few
CASSRPHGGSSYNEQFF
TGTGCCAGCAGCCGCCCCCACGGCGGGAGCTCCTACAATGAGCAGTTCTTC
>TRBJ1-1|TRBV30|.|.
CAWSPGGSTEAFF
TGTGCCTGGAGTCCGGGGGGCTCCACTGAAGCTTTCTTT
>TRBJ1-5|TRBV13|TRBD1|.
CASSHGQGADQPQHF
TGTGCCAGCAGCCACGGACAGGGGGCGGATCAGCCCCAGCATTTT
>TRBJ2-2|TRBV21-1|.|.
CASSTVNTGELFF
TGTGCCAGCAGCACCGTGAACACCGGGGAGCTGTTTTTT
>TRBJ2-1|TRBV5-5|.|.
CASSLVGWEFF
TGTGCCAGCAGCTTGGTGGGATGGGAGTTCTTC
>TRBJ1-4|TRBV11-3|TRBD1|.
CASSPPGQGNEKLFF
TGTGCCAGCAGCCCCCCGGGACAGGGTAATGAAAAACTGTTTTTT
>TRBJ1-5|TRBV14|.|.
CASSQERVGPQHF
TGTGCCAGCAGCCAAGAAAGAGTGGGGCCCCAGCATTTT
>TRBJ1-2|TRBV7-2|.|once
CASSLLTAYYGYTF
TGTGCCAGCAGCTTACTAACAGCTTACTATGGCTACACCTTC
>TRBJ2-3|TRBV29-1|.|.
CSVEGGADTQYF
TGCAGCGTTGAAGGTGGGGCAGATACGCAGTATTTT
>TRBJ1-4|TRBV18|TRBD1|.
CASSSWTGINEKLFF
TGTGCCAGCTCATCCTGGACAGGGATTAATGAAAAACTGTTTTTT
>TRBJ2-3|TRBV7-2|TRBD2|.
CASSLGAPSGSGDTQYF
TGTGCCAGCAGCTTAGGTGCTCCTAGCGGGAGTGGAGATACGCAGTATTTT
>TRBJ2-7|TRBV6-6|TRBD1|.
CASDRGPRDRGYEQYF
TGTGCCAGCGATAGGGGGCCCCGGGACAGGGGTTACGAGCAGTACTTC
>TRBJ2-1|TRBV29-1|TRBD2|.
CSGRGYGLASYNEQFF
TGCAGCGGGAGAGGGTATGGACTAGCGTCCTACAATGAGCAGTTCTTC
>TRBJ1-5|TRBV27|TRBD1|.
CASSRPQGQGTSGNQPQHF
TGTGCCAGCAGCCGACCCCAGGGACAGGGAACGAGTGGGAATCAGCCCCAGCATTTT
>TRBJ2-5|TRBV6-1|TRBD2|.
CASIPRGEIGETQYF
TGTGCCAGCATTCCGCGGGGGGAAATAGGCGAGACCCAGTACTTC